Presented here are 27 T cell receptor beta chains from one specimen sequenced in a study of OX40 agonist ivuxolimab in advanced cancers. Libraries were prepared by immunoSEQ multiplex PCR; TCRdb keeps only in-frame clonotypes and omits some of them. The sample has roughly 46,000 clones, about nine tenths seen once. This specimen was CD4+ or CD8+ T cells sorted from blood, taken in a trial of the OX40 agonist ivuxolimab. The receptor source for this set is an adult with an advanced solid tumor such as melanoma, head and neck, liver or kidney cancer.

The chain employs TRBV11-2 and TRBJ1-2; a possible D gene is TRBD1 (6 bases). This CDR3 comprises 14 residues. CDR1 is SGHAT and CDR2 is FQNNGV in the germline V gene. Trimming stripped 5 bases from V and 7 bases from J, with 17 bases between. CDR3 sequence: CASSPLTGFGGYTF. The DNA for the CDR3 is TGTGCCAGCAGCCCCTTAACAGGGTTTGGTGGCTACACCTTC.

V usage is TRBV5-4 and J usage is TRBJ2-1; 13 bases align to TRBD2. Looked up from germline, CDR1 is SGHNT and CDR2 is YYREEE (reference sequence). The trim removed 4 bases at V and 1 base at J, leaving 14 bases unmatched. The CDR3 covers 20 residues. The chain's CDR3 is CASSKGLAGASVRSYNEQFF. CDR3 DNA sequence: TGTGCCAGCAGCAAAGGACTAGCGGGGGCCTCAGTTAGATCCTACAATGAGCAGTTCTTC.

This clone has a single count. The chain joins TRBV2 to TRBJ1-6, with TRBD1 as a possible D gene (5 bases). V lost 4 bases and J 7 bases, leaving 17 bases between the germline ends. Germline V gene lookup returns CDR1 SNHLY and CDR2 FYNNEI. The CDR3 loop spans 16 amino acids. This chain's CDR3 is CASSGDRGRGNSPLHF. The CDR3 bases are TGTGCCAGCAGTGGGGACCGAGGGCGAGGGAATTCACCCCTCCACTTT.

The chain uses TRBV28 and TRBJ1-1, with D hard to call. This CDR3 has 12 amino acids. Looked up from germline, CDR1 is MDHEN and CDR2 is SYDVKM. The ends were cut back, 6 bases at V and 6 bases at J, with 11 bases in the middle. CDR3 sequence reads: CASRDLGAEAFF. Written as DNA, the CDR3 is TGTGCCAGCAGGGACCTTGGGGCTGAAGCTTTCTTT.

The chain joins TRBV7-7 to TRBJ2-5; TRBD1 aligns across 10 bases. Germline V lookup: CDR1 SSHAT, CDR2 FNYEAQ (reference sequence). The CDR3 loop spans 15 amino acids. The CDR3 sequence: CASGIGTGAGETQYF. Written as DNA, the CDR3 is TGTGCTAGCGGAATAGGGACAGGGGCTGGGGAGACCCAGTACTTC.

The DNA of the CDR3 is TGTGCCAGCAGTGAAGCGCTTGGGGAAACCGGGGAGCTGTTTTTT. Amino acid sequence: CASSEALGETGELFF. The rearrangement links TRBV2 to TRBJ2-2; no firm D call. The germline CDR1 and CDR2 sequences are SNHLY and FYNNEI. V was trimmed by 0 bases and J by 5 bases, leaving 10 bases between them. The CDR3 loop spans 15 amino acids. The full variable domain, completed using reference TRBV2 and TRBJ2-2, is EPEVTQTPSHQVTQMGQEVILRCVPISNHLYFYWYRQILGQKVEFLVSFYNNEISEKSEIFDDQFSVERPDGSNFTLKIRSTKLEDSAMYFCASSEALGETGELFFGEGSRLTVL.

The chain employs TRBV27 and TRBJ2-3; possibly TRBD1 for D (5 bases). The length of the CDR3 is 16 residues. Per the germline V gene, CDR1 is MNHEY and CDR2 is SMNVEV (reference sequence). V gave up 6 bases and J gave up 0 bases, with 16 bases separating them. The CDR3 DNA follows: TGTGCCAGCAGGAAACTGACAGCCTTAAGCACAGATACGCAGTATTTT. As protein: CASRKLTALSTDTQYF.

The chain recombines TRBV13 with TRBJ2-2, with 7 bases aligning to TRBD1. The germline CDR1 and CDR2 sequences are PRHDT and FYEKMQ (reference sequence). CDR3 length: 15 residues. J was trimmed by 7 bases and V by 5 bases; bases with no gene match: 10. CDR3 protein: CASSHYPQGFGELFF. In DNA, the CDR3 is TGTGCCAGCAGCCATTACCCACAGGGGTTCGGGGAGCTGTTTTTT.

The genes are TRBV7-3 and TRBJ2-3, with TRBD2 matching over 9 bases. With 2 bases clipped from V and 6 bases from J, the junction kept 15 bases outside the gene matches. The CDR3 is 18 amino acids. The germline V gene encodes CDR1 SGHTA and CDR2 FQGTGA. CDR3: CASSLPRLADPAPDTQYF. CDR3 sequence (DNA): TGTGCCAGCAGCTTACCACGACTAGCGGACCCCGCCCCCGATACGCAGTATTTT.

This sequence joins TRBV9 and TRBJ2-3; TRBD2 agrees at 12 bases. Germline-derived CDR1 and CDR2 are SGDLS and YYNGEE. The length of the CDR3 is 15 residues. V gave up 3 bases and J gave up 7 bases; unmatched junction bases: 6. The DNA of the CDR3 is TGTGCCAGCAGCGCAGGGCTAGCGGGGGGGAATACGCAGTATTTT. This sequence encodes CASSAGLAGGNTQYF.

This chain uses TRBV6-4 with TRBJ2-5; 9 positions match TRBD2. The CDR3 runs to 13 residues. CDR1 is MRHNA, CDR2 SNTAGT, per germline. Unmatched junction bases numbered 8, after V lost 10 bases and J lost 5 bases. The CDR3 protein is CATSGGGEETQYF. In DNA, the CDR3 is TGTGCCACCTCAGGCGGGGGGGAGGAGACCCAGTACTTC.

The V gene is TRBV7-9, the J gene TRBJ2-5; weak D call: TRBD2 (6 bases). Germline CDR1 SEHNR, CDR2 FQNEAQ (reference sequence). The CDR3 extends over 15 amino acids. The V end was cut by 3 bases, the J end by 2 bases, with 13 bases between. The CDR3 reads CASSLALGTQETQYF. In nucleotides, the CDR3 is TGTGCCAGCAGCTTGGCCCTCGGGACTCAAGAGACCCAGTACTTC.

The genes are TRBV25-1 and TRBJ2-1; 14 nucleotides line up with TRBD2. Germline V CDR1 and CDR2: MGHDK, SYGVNS. This CDR3 has 16 residues. J was trimmed by 4 bases and V by 5 bases; bases with no gene match: 4. The chain's CDR3 is CASSRGLAGAYNEQFF. CDR3 bases: TGTGCCAGCAGTAGGGGACTAGCGGGAGCTTACAATGAGCAGTTCTTC.

The chain is built from TRBV5-6 and TRBJ2-3; the D is unclear. With 0 bases removed from V and 7 bases from J, the gap between germline ends came to 3 bases. CDR1 SGHDT and CDR2 YYEEEE come from the germline V gene. This CDR3 is 11 amino acids long. Here the CDR3 DNA reads TGTGCCAGCAGCTTGGTGAATACGCAGTATTTT. Its protein product is CASSLVNTQYF.

The V call is TRBV6-1, the J call TRBJ1-6; 9 nucleotides agree with TRBD1. V lost 3 bases and J lost 7; bases outside the gene matches: 7. Germline-derived CDR1 and CDR2 are MNHNS and SASEGT. The CDR3 sequence is 16 residues long. The CDR3 sequence is CASSDRGQGSNSPLHF. The CDR3 DNA reads TGTGCCAGCAGTGATCGGGGACAGGGATCGAATTCACCCCTCCACTTT.

The chain uses TRBV7-8 and TRBJ2-7; possible D gene TRBD1, 7 bases. Trimming stripped 1 base from V and 0 bases from J, with 16 bases between. CDR1 SGHVS and CDR2 FQNEAQ come from the germline V gene. The CDR3 loop spans 17 amino acids. In DNA, the CDR3 is TGTGCCAGCAGCTTAGGGACCCCAGGGGGAGGCTCCTACGAGCAGTACTTC. Translating gives CASSLGTPGGGSYEQYF.

The genes are TRBV10-3 and TRBJ2-7, with 8 bases matching TRBD2. There are 14 residues in the CDR3. Trimming removed 5 bases from V and 4 bases from J; junction bases left unmatched: 7. The V gene's germline CDR1 is ENHRY and CDR2 SYGVKD. CDR3 sequence reads: CAISSGGQGYEQYF. CDR3 bases: TGTGCCATCAGTAGCGGGGGCCAGGGTTACGAGCAGTACTTC.

The chain recombines TRBV4-1 with TRBJ2-5, with 14 bases lining up with TRBD2. The V and J ends lost 1 base and 2 bases, in that order; junction bases with no gene match: 9. Germline V gene sequence: CDR1 MGHRA, CDR2 YSYEKL. The CDR3 runs 19 residues. This CDR3 reads CASSQAATSGRALQETQYF. In DNA, the CDR3 is TGCGCCAGCAGCCAAGCAGCGACTAGCGGGAGGGCTCTACAAGAGACCCAGTACTTC.

The rearrangement links TRBV7-9 to TRBJ2-1; D remains ambiguous. This CDR3 region has 13 residues. Germline CDR1 reads SEHNR; CDR2 reads FQNEAQ (reference sequence). The V gene lost 6 bases and the J gene lost 0 bases, with 6 bases spanning the gap. CDR3 loop: CASRYTSYNEQFF. The CDR3 DNA sequence: TGTGCCAGCAGATACACCTCCTACAATGAGCAGTTCTTC.

This clone was found once. The chain uses TRBV5-6 and TRBJ2-7; the D gene is possibly TRBD1 (7 bases). This CDR3 is 15 amino acids long. Germline V gene data show CDR1 as SGHDT and CDR2 as YYEEEE. The V end lost 0 bases, the J end lost 5 bases, and 15 bases lay between the germline ends. CDR3 sequence: CASSLGRRGRDEQYF. The CDR3 DNA reads as TGTGCCAGCAGCTTGGGACGGAGGGGGCGCGACGAGCAGTACTTC.

The chain links TRBV19 to TRBJ1-4; no clear D. Trimming left V 3 bases short and J 5 bases short, with 7 bases between. This CDR3 has 13 amino acids. Germline lookup yields CDR1 LNHDA and CDR2 SQIVND (reference sequence). The CDR3 is CASSMSYNEKLFF. CDR3 bases: TGTGCCAGTAGTATGTCGTACAATGAAAAACTGTTTTTT.

This chain joins TRBV2 and TRBJ1-2; 7 bases align to TRBD1. V lost 9 bases and J lost 5; bases outside the gene matches: 6. Germline CDR1 is SNHLY and CDR2 is FYNNEI. The CDR3 contains 12 residues. Here the CDR3 reads CARRQGLYGYTF. The CDR3 DNA reads as TGTGCCAGAAGACAGGGCTTGTATGGCTACACCTTC.

The V gene is TRBV5-4, the J gene TRBJ2-5; 7 nucleotides match TRBD2. J lost 4 bases, V lost 1 base, and 7 bases had no gene match. Germline assignment: CDR1 SGHNT and CDR2 YYREEE (reference sequence). The CDR3 is 15 amino acids. The CDR3 here is CASSLWRTGGETQYF. Written as DNA, the CDR3 is TGTGCCAGCAGCTTGTGGCGGACGGGGGGAGAGACCCAGTACTTC.

The chain employs TRBV7-9 and TRBJ2-5, with D hard to call. Looked up from germline, CDR1 is SEHNR and CDR2 is FQNEAQ (reference sequence). V was cut by 2 bases and J by 5 bases, with 18 bases left in between. There are 16 residues in the CDR3. The CDR3 is CASSLSIGPKDETQYF. The CDR3 DNA follows: TGTGCCAGCAGCTTAAGTATCGGGCCCAAGGACGAGACCCAGTACTTC.

The chain recombines TRBV29-1 with TRBJ2-5, with D hard to call. The germline V and J ends were trimmed by 1 base and 2 bases, with 5 bases remaining between them. This CDR3 comprises 12 residues. Germline V CDR1 and CDR2: SQVTM, ANQGSEA. Here the CDR3 reads CSVEGAQETQYF. In DNA, the CDR3 is TGCAGCGTTGAAGGGGCTCAAGAGACCCAGTACTTC. The full variable domain, rest sourced from reference TRBV29-1 and TRBJ2-5, is SAVISQKPSRDICQRGTSLTIQCQVDSQVTMMFWYRQQPGQSLTLIATANQGSEATYESGFVIDKFPISRPNLTFSTLTVSNMSPEDSSIYLCSVEGAQETQYFGPGTRLLVL.

The rearrangement links TRBV29-1 to TRBJ2-1; 7 bases line up with TRBD2. The CDR3 consists of 15 residues. V shed 1 base, J shed 4 bases, and the junction held 7 bases outside the gene matches. Germline CDR1 and CDR2: SQVTM and ANQGSEA. The CDR3 DNA sequence: TGCAGCGTTGAAGGGGGCGGGGGATTTTACAATGAGCAGTTCTTC. Residues: CSVEGGGGFYNEQFF.

This clone came up a few times. The chain joins TRBV6-5 to TRBJ2-1, with D possibly matching TRBD2 (6 bases). V dropped 3 bases and J dropped 2 bases, with 11 bases sitting between them. Germline V gene sequence: CDR1 MNHEY, CDR2 SVGAGI. There are 15 residues in the CDR3. The CDR3 nucleotides are TGTGCCAGCAGTTATTCTAGCGAGACCTACAATGAGCAGTTCTTC. Amino acids: CASSYSSETYNEQFF.